The source of this T cell receptor beta chain is a study of early T cells in non-severe SARS-CoV-2 infection. Study background: Chains stayed unpaired after sequencing of bulk RNA from unsorted whole blood.

This clonotype has only a few counts. After removal of 0 bases from V and 0 bases from J, the junction contained 4 bases not matched to a gene. In germline, CDR1 is SGHRS, CDR2 YFSETQ. This CDR3 is 18 amino acids long. Each single cDNA molecule received a unique molecular identifier. TCRdb re-called the 5' RACE reads through MiXCR, storing one row per CDR3 protein. The table has more than 90,000 distinct CDR3 sequences, 9.5% to 12% seen once. This chain joins TRBV5-1 and TRBJ2-7; 15 bases line up with TRBD2. Material: whole blood. The clonotype originates from an adult who was a healthcare worker with PCR-confirmed SARS-CoV-2 infection or an uninfected control (not recorded which). This chain's CDR3 is CASSLGTSGRAYSYEQYF. In nucleotides, the CDR3 is TGCGCCAGCAGCTTGGGGACTAGCGGGAGGGCCTACTCCTACGAGCAGTACTTC. The entire variable domain, with the rest obtained from reference TRBV5-1 and TRBJ2-7, is as follows: KAGVTQTPRYLIKTRGQQVTLSCSPISGHRSVSWYQQTPGQGLQFLFEYFSETQRNKGNFPGRFSGRQFSNSRSEMNVSTLELGDSALYLCASSLGTSGRAYSYEQYFGPGTRLTVT.